What follows describes a single TCR beta chain. Antigen: not known. TRB rearrangements were amplified by multiplex PCR with BIOMED2 TRB-A/B primers. TCRdb recomputed calls from the multiplex PCR reads with MiXCR, one row per CDR3 protein. The data contain more than 12,000 distinct CDR3 sequences, about 31% of them singletons. The CDR3 is 14 residues long. V dropped 6 bases and J dropped 5; count of bases not matched to a gene: 6. Germline loops: CDR1 MNHEY, CDR2 SMNVEV (reference sequence). The entry originates in a study of T and B cells in COVID-19 patients. Overall study results and limits: CD4+, regulatory T cell, CD8+ and sorted SARS-CoV-2-responsive or tetramer+ T cells were not yet sequenced. The recovered cohort had under 3,000 exclusive TCR clusters, including some 33 low generation probability clusters. Patients with COVID-19 reportedly showed strongly skewed T cell receptor beta variable and joining gene usage. Highly clonal in active COVID-19, TRB repertoires exceeded healthy-donor diversity and richness at recovery.

Blood genomic DNA input for TRB amplification was roughly 220-500 ng. The source of this sequence is a human donor who had recovered from COVID-19. The chain combines TRBV27 with TRBJ1-5, with 8 nucleotides matching TRBD1. The sample comprised blood. DNA for the CDR3: TGTGCCAGCAGACGACAGGGGCATGATCAGCCCCAGCATTTT. It specifies CASRRQGHDQPQHF.